This TCR beta chain derives from a study of CD8+ T cells in alopecia areata. Stated treatment: oral pan-JAK inhibitor, 5-10 mg twice daily. The V segment lost 1 base and the J segment 0 bases; nucleotides outside the gene matches: 5. Germline CDR1 is GTSNPN and CDR2 is SVGIG (reference sequence). The CDR3 has 16 residues. cDNA prepared by RNA extraction and subsequent reverse transcription served as the template for sequencing. Produced via immunoSEQ multiplex PCR; TCRdb's table is partial and in-frame only. The sample yields around 150,000 clones, about 71% seen once. This receptor was taken from a human donor with alopecia areata. The chain is built from TRBV30 and TRBJ2-3, with 9 bases identical to TRBD2. This sample comprised CD4+ T cells sorted from blood, obtained at week 4, from a patient treated with tofacitinib. As DNA, the CDR3 is TGTGCCTGGAGTGCCGACCTAGCGGGGAGCACAGATACGCAGTATTTT. This codes for CAWSADLAGSTDTQYF.